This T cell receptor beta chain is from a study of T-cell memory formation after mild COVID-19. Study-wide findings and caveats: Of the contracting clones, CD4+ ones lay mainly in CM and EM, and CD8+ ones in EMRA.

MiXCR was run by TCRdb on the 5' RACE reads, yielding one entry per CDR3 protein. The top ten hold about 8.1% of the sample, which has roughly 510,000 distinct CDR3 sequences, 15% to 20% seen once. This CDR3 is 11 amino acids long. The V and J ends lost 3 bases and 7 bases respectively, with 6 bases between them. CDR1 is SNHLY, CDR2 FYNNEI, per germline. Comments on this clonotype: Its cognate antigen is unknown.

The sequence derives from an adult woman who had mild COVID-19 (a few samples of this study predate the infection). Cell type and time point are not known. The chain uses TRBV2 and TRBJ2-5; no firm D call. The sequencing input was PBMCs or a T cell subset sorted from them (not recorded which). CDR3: CASSDLGTQYF. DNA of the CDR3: TGTGCCAGCAGTGATTTGGGGACCCAGTACTTC.